Sequencing of this TCR beta chain was carried out in a study of lymphopenia after photon versus proton radiotherapy. This CDR3 is 17 amino acids long. CDR1 and CDR2 from the germline V gene are PRHDT and FYEKMQ (reference sequence). V gave up 5 bases and J gave up 0 bases, with 18 bases separating them. Profiled with immunoSEQ multiplex PCR; TCRdb holds only in-frame clones, not every one. The sample has 35,000 to 45,000 clones, about 85% seen once; the top ten hold around 25%. Study outcomes and limitations: Oligoclonal CD8+ Temra expansion after nadir drove photon patients' diversity drop. Under photons, naive T cells and diversity fell while effector/memory populations rose. Survival link was tested only in deceased patients; proton benefit remains a possibility.

To note about this clone: Antigen specificity is unknown.

The rearrangement links TRBV13 to TRBJ2-3, with TRBD2 as a possible D gene (5 bases). This clonotype was sampled from a woman in her 70s with pancreatic cancer. Sample: peripheral blood, taken from a patient treated with proton-based radiotherapy. CDR3 amino acids: CASSPPSSTPSTDTQYF. In DNA, the CDR3 is TGTGCCAGCAGCCCCCCTAGCTCCACACCTAGCACAGATACGCAGTATTTT.